The present T cell receptor (beta chain) was sequenced within a study of T-cell memory formation after mild COVID-19. This clonotype was observed a handful of times. TCRdb called the 5' RACE reads again in MiXCR, with one record for every CDR3 protein. The top ten hold more than 8% of the sample, which has 470,000 or so distinct CDR3 sequences, 15% to 20% seen once. Trimming took 0 bases from V and 2 from J, leaving 8 bases between them. The CDR3 loop spans 14 amino acids. Germline assignment: CDR1 SGHVS and CDR2 FQNEAQ. The receptor comes from an adult woman who had mild COVID-19 (a few samples of this study predate the infection). Cell type and time point are not known. Sequenced sample: PBMCs or a T cell subset sorted from them (not recorded which). The rearrangement joins TRBV7-8 to TRBJ2-7; D call uncertain. The CDR3 region has the DNA TGTGCCAGCAGCTTAGCGGTACCAACCTACGAGCAGTACTTC. Translation gives CASSLAVPTYEQYF.